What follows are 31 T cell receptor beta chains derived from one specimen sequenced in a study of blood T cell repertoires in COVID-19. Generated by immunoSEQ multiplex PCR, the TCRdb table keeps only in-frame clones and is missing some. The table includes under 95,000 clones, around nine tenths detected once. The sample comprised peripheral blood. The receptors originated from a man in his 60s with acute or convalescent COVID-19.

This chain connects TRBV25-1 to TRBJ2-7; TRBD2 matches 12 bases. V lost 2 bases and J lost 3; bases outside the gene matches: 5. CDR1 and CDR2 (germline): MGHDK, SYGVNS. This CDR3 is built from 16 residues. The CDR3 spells CASSEEGLAGFYEQYF. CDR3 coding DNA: TGTGCCAGCAGTGAAGAAGGACTAGCGGGGTTCTACGAGCAGTACTTC.

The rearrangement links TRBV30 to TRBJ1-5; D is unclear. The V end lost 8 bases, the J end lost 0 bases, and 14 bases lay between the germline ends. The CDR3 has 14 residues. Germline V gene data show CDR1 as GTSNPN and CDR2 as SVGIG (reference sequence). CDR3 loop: CAASPLASNQPQHF. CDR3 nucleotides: TGTGCCGCAAGCCCCCTCGCTAGCAATCAGCCCCAGCATTTT.

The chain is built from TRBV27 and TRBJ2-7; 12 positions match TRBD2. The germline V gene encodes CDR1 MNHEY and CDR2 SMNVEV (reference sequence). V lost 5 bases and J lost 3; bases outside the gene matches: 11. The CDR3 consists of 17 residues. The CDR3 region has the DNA TGTGCCAGCAGTCCCGGACTAGCGGGGACAACATACTACGAGCAGTACTTC. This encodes CASSPGLAGTTYYEQYF.

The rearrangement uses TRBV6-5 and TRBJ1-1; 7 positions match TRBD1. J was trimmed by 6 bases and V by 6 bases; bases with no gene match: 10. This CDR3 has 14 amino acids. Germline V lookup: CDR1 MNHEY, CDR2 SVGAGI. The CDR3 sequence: CASRLPGGISEAFF. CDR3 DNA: TGTGCCAGCAGATTGCCAGGGGGGATATCTGAAGCTTTCTTT.

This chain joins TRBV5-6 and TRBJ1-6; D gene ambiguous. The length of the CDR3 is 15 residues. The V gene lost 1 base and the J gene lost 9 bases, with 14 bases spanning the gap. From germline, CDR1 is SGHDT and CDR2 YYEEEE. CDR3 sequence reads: CASSLSIIGVSPLHF. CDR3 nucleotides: TGTGCCAGCAGCTTGAGTATCATCGGGGTTTCACCCCTCCACTTT.

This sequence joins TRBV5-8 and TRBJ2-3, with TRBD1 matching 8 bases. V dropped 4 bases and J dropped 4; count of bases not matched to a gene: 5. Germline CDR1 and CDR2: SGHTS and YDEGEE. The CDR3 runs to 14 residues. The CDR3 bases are TGTGCCAGCAGCAGATGGACAGGGTCAGATACGCAGTATTTT. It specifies CASSRWTGSDTQYF.

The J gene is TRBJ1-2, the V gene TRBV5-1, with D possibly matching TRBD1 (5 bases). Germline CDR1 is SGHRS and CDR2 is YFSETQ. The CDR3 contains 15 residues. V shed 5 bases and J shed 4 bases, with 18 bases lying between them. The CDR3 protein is CASSVAGEPSYGYTF. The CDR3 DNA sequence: TGCGCCAGCAGTGTTGCGGGGGAACCCTCCTATGGCTACACCTTC.

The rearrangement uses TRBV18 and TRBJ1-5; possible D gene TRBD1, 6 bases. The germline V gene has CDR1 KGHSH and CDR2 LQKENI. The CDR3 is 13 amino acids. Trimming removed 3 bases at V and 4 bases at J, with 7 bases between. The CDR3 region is CASSPQGNQPQHF. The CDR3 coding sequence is TGTGCCAGCTCACCTCAGGGGAATCAGCCCCAGCATTTT.

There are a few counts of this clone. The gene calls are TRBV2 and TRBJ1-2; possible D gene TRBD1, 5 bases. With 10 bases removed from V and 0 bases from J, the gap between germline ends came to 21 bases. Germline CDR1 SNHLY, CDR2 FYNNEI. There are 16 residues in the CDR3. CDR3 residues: CATTRDGTLSNYGYTF. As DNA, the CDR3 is TGTGCCACGACTAGGGACGGAACCCTCTCTAACTATGGCTACACCTTC.

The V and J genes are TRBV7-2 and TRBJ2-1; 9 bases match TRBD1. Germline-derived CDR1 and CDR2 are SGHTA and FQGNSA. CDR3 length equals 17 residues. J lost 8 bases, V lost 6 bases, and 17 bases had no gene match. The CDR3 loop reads CASRPSSWTGDYDEQFF. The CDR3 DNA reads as TGTGCCAGCAGGCCCTCTTCTTGGACAGGGGATTATGATGAGCAGTTCTTC.

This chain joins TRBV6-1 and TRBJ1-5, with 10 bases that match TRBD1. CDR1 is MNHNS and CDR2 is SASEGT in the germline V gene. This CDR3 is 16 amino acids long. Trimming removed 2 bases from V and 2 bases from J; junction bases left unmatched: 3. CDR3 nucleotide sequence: TGTGCCAGCAGTGAATTCGGACAGGGGGGCAATCAGCCCCAGCATTTT. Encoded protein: CASSEFGQGGNQPQHF.

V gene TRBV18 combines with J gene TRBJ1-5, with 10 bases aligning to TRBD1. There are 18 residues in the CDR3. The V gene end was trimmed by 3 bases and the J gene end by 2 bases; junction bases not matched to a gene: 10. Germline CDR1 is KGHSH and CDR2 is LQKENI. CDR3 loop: CASSPRQGAPIRNQPQHF. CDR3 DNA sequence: TGTGCCAGCTCACCTAGACAGGGGGCACCTATCCGCAATCAGCCCCAGCATTTT.

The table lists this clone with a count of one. The CDR3 here is CASSLLGAGGNTGELFF. DNA for the CDR3: TGTGCCAGCAGCTTATTAGGAGCGGGGGGCAACACCGGGGAGCTGTTTTTT. The rearrangement uses TRBV7-3 and TRBJ2-2; 9 positions match TRBD2. CDR1 is SGHTA and CDR2 is FQGTGA in the germline V gene. The CDR3 is 17 residues long. V lost 2 bases to trimming and J lost 2 bases; unmatched junction nucleotides: 6.

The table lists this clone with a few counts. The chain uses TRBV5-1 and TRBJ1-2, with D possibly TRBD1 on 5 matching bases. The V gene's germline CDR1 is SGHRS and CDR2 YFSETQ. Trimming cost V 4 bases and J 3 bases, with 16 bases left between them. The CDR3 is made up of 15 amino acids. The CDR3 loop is CASSLTAREDYGYTF. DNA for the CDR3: TGCGCCAGCAGCCTGACAGCCCGGGAGGACTATGGCTACACCTTC.

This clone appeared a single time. Here the CDR3 DNA reads TGCAGCGTTGAATTTGACAGGGCTTTGTATGGCTACACCTTC. It specifies CSVEFDRALYGYTF. V is TRBV29-1 and J is TRBJ1-2, with TRBD1 identical over 7 bases. CDR1 is SQVTM, CDR2 ANQGSEA, per germline. Germline trimming cut 2 bases from V and 5 bases from J; bases unmatched to any gene: 8. The CDR3 extends over 14 amino acids.

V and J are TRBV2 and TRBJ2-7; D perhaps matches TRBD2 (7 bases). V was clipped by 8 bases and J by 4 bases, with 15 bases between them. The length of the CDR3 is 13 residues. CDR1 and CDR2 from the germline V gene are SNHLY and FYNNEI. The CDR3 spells CASGGGRVYEQYF. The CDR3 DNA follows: TGTGCCAGCGGGGGGGGCCGCGTATACGAGCAGTACTTC. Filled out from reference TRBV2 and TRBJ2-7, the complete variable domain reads EPEVTQTPSHQVTQMGQEVILRCVPISNHLYFYWYRQILGQKVEFLVSFYNNEISEKSEIFDDQFSVERPDGSNFTLKIRSTKLEDSAMYFCASGGGRVYEQYFGPGTRLTVT.

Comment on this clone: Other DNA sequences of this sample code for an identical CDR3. The CDR3 DNA follows: TGTGCCAGTATCGCCTACAGGGGAACTGAAGCTTTCTTT. Translation: CASIAYRGTEAFF. This rearrangement joins TRBV27 to TRBJ1-1; 7 bases are shared with TRBD1. With V trimmed by 9 bases and J by 5 bases, 9 bases remained unmatched. Germline loops: CDR1 MNHEY, CDR2 SMNVEV (reference sequence). The CDR3 is made up of 13 amino acids.

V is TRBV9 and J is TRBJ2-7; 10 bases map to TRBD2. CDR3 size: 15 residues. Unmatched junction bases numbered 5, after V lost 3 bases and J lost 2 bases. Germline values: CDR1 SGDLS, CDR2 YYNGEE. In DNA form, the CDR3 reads TGTGCCAGCAGCGCGAGCGGGGGGGGTCCCTACGAGCAGTACTTC. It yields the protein CASSASGGGPYEQYF. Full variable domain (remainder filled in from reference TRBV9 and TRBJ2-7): DSGVTQTPKHLITATGQRVTLRCSPRSGDLSVYWYQQSLDQGLQFLIQYYNGEERAKGNILERFSAQQFPDLHSELNLSSLELGDSALYFCASSASGGGPYEQYFGPGTRLTVT.

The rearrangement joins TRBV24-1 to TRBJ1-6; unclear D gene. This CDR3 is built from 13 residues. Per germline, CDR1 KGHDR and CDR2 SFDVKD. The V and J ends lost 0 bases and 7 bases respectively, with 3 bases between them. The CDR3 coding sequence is TGTGCCACCAGTGATTTGGGCAATTCACCCCTCCACTTT. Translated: CATSDLGNSPLHF.

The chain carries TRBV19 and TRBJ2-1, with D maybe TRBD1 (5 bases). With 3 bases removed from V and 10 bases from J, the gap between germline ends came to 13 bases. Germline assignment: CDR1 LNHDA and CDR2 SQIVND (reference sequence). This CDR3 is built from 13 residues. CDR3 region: CASSMGRTLEQFF. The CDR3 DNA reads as TGTGCCAGTAGTATGGGGCGGACGCTAGAGCAGTTCTTC. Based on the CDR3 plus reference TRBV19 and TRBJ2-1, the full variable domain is DGGITQSPKYLFRKEGQNVTLSCEQNLNHDAMYWYRQDPGQGLRLIYYSQIVNDFQKGDIAEGYSVSREKKESFPLTVTSAQKNPTAFYLCASSMGRTLEQFFGPGTRLTVL.

The CDR3 sequence: CASSPGGRGETQYF. The CDR3 nucleotides are TGTGCCAGCAGCCCAGGGGGGCGGGGAGAGACCCAGTACTTC. The chain links TRBV3-1 (or the pseudogene TRBV3-2) to TRBJ2-5; perhaps TRBD1 as D (7 bases). This CDR3 is built from 14 residues. Trimming pared 4 bases from V and 4 bases from J, leaving 13 bases between. CDR1 is LGHDT and CDR2 is YNNKEL in the germline V gene (reference sequence).

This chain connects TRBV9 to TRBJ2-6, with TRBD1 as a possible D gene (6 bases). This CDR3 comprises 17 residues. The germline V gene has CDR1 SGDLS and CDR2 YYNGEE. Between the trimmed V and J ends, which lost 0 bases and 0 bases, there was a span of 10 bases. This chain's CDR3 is CASSVDQGSSGANVLTF. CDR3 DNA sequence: TGTGCCAGCAGCGTAGACCAGGGGAGCTCTGGGGCCAACGTCCTGACTTTC.

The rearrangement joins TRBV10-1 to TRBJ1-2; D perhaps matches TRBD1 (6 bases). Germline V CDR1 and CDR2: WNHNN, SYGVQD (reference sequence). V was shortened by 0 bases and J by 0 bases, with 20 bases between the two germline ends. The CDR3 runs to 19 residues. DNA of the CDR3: TGCGCCAGCAGTGAGTCGACTCTCGGGGACATAGGCCCTAACTATGGCTACACCTTC. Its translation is CASSESTLGDIGPNYGYTF.

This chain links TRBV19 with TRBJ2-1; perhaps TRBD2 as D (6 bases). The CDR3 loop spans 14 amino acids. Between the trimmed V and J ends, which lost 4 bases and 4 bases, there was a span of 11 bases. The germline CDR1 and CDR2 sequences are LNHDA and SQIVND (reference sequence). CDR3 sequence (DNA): TGTGCCAGTAGTACGGGGACTCTTTACAATGAGCAGTTCTTC. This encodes CASSTGTLYNEQFF.

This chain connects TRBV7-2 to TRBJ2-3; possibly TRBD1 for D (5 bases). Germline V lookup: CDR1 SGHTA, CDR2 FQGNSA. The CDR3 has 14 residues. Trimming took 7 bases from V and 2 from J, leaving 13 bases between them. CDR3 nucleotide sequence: TGTGCCAGCACGCAGGGCCGACACACAGATACGCAGTATTTT. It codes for CASTQGRHTDTQYF.

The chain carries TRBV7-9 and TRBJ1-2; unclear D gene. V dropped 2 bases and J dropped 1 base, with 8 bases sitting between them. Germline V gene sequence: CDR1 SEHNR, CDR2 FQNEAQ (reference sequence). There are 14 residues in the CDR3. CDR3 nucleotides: TGTGCCAGCAGCTTACCTCTTCTTAACTATGGCTACACCTTC. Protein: CASSLPLLNYGYTF.

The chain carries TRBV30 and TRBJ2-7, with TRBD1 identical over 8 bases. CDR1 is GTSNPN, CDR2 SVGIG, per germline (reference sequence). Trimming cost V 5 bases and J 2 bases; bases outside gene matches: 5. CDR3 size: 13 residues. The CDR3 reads CAWSDRGPYEQYF. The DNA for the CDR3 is TGTGCCTGGTCTGACAGGGGTCCCTACGAGCAGTACTTC.

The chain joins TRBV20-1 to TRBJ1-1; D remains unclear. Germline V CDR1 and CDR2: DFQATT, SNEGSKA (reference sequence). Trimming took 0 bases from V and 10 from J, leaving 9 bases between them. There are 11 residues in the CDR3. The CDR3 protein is CSAREVGGAFF. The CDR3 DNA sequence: TGCAGTGCTAGAGAGGTGGGAGGAGCTTTCTTT.

The CDR3 sequence: CASRGGQRGRAQHF. The CDR3 DNA follows: TGTGCCAGCAGGGGTGGACAGAGGGGTCGGGCCCAGCATTTT. The chain recombines TRBV28 with TRBJ1-5, with a tentative D call TRBD1 (6 bases). CDR1 and CDR2 from the germline V gene are MDHEN and SYDVKM. This CDR3 is 14 amino acids long. Trimming took off 6 bases at V and 11 bases at J, with 20 bases between the two ends.

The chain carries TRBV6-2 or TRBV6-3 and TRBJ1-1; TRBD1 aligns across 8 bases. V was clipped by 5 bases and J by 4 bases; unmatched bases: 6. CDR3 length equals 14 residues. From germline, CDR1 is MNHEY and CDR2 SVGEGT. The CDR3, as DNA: TGTGCCAGCAGTCAGACAGGGGCGGGCACTGAAGCTTTCTTT. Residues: CASSQTGAGTEAFF.

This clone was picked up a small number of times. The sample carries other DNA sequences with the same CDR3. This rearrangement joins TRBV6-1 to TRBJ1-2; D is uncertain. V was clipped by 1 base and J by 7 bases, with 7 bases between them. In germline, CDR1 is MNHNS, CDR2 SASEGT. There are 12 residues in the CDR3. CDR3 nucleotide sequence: TGTGCCAGCAGTGAAGGGGGAGTTGGCTACACCTTC. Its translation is CASSEGGVGYTF.